What follows are 5 T cell receptor beta chains derived from one specimen sequenced in a study of cytomegalovirus exposure and HLA in healthy donors. Primers included in the PCR were 60 Vbeta and 13 Jbeta primers. Repertoires were generated with immunoSEQ multiplex PCR, while TCRdb's copy carries only in-frame clones and drops some. This table has approximately 100,000 clones, roughly 71% appearing once. The sample comprised PBMCs. The receptors here all came from a man aged 40-50 years in good health and CMV-seropositive.

The V and J genes are TRBV19 and TRBJ1-5, with 7 bases identical to TRBD1. Germline CDR1 LNHDA, CDR2 SQIVND (reference sequence). This CDR3 has 14 amino acids. With 3 bases clipped from V and 5 bases from J, the junction kept 4 bases outside the gene matches. DNA for the CDR3: TGTGCCAGTAGTATTTCAGGGGGTCATCAGCCCCAGCATTTT. Its translation is CASSISGGHQPQHF.

The J gene is TRBJ1-5, the V gene TRBV28, with D hard to call. CDR3 length: 13 amino acids. In germline, CDR1 is MDHEN, CDR2 SYDVKM. Trimming cost V 4 bases and J 3 bases, with 7 bases left between them. The CDR3 coding sequence is TGTGCCAGCAGTTACGGGTTCAATCAGCCCCAGCATTTT. It encodes CASSYGFNQPQHF. The full variable domain, with the rest looked up from reference TRBV28 and TRBJ1-5, is DVKVTQSSRYLVKRTGEKVFLECVQDMDHENMFWYRQDPGLGLRLIYFSYDVKMKEKGDIPEGYSVSREKKERFSLILESASTNQTSMYLCASSYGFNQPQHFGDGTRLSIL.

In this sample, this clone turned up a few times. V is TRBV9 and J is TRBJ2-1; D might be TRBD2 (5 bases). Trimming removed 0 bases from V and 7 bases from J, with 14 bases in between. CDR1 SGDLS and CDR2 YYNGEE come from the germline V gene. The CDR3 runs to 15 residues. CDR3 sequence: CASSVGVAGRNEQFF. CDR3 DNA: TGTGCCAGCAGCGTAGGGGTGGCGGGCCGGAATGAGCAGTTCTTC.

Note on this clone: The sample holds other DNA sequences that translate to the same CDR3. The chain employs TRBV7-9 and TRBJ2-7, with 10 positions matching TRBD2. The CDR3 length is 14 residues. Germline-derived CDR1 and CDR2 are SEHNR and FQNEAQ (reference sequence). V was pared by 5 bases and J by 0 bases, with 1 base of the junction left unmatched. The CDR3 reads CASSPSGSSYEQYF. CDR3 DNA sequence: TGTGCCAGCAGCCCTAGCGGGAGCTCCTACGAGCAGTACTTC. The whole variable domain, filled in from reference TRBV7-9 and TRBJ2-7, reads DTGVSQNPRHKITKRGQNVTFRCDPISEHNRLYWYRQTLGQGPEFLTYFQNEAQLEKSRLLSDRFSAERPKGSFSTLEIQRTEQGDSAMYLCASSPSGSSYEQYFGPGTRLTVT.

CDR3 amino acids: CRAGSNTEAFF. CDR3 nucleotide sequence: TGCAGGGCAGGGTCGAACACTGAAGCTTTCTTT. The chain recombines TRBV20-1 with TRBJ1-1, with TRBD1 as a possible D gene (5 bases). CDR3 length: 11 amino acids. Germline CDR1 and CDR2: DFQATT and SNEGSKA (reference sequence).